This TCR beta chain appears in the sequencing data of a study of T-cell reconstitution after alpha-beta-depleted transplantation in children (dated by TCRdb to about 2016). Some background on the complete study: Using TCR repertoire profiling, the study followed T-cell immune reconstitution in a quantitative way in children after TCRalphabeta/CD19-depleted allogeneic hematopoietic cell transplantation. What the authors observed across the whole study: The high TCRbeta diversity at day 60 in some patients was ascribed to recipient T cells and intrathymic progenitors that had survived conditioning. Over the following months the frequencies of hyperexpanded clones went down, and after one year T-cell counts and TCRbeta diversity were mostly credited to newly produced T cells. The apparently early recovery of alphabetaT-cell counts about two months after transplant reportedly depended on only several hundred rapidly expanded clones that came from non-depleted graft cells.

This specimen's treatment or condition label, interpreted: allogeneic hematopoietic cell transplantation with graft depleted of TCRalphabeta T cells and CD19 B cells. TCRalphabeta/CD19-depleted allogeneic hematopoietic cell grafts were given to the transplant recipients, all of whom were children. The library was produced with PCR. The listed sequencing device is Illumina HiSeq 2500. TCR library preparation used molecular barcoding, with unique molecular identifiers applied to normalize quantification of the TCRbeta repertoire. In-frame beta chains were kept once TCRdb had trimmed the public reads at Q25 with fastp and called clones with MiXCR. Each CDR3 protein gets just one entry, which takes the most common genes and DNA from the rows behind it. The sample profile shows around 300,000 distinct CDR3 sequences; roughly 21% of them were found once. The top ten clones comprise about 10% of the sample.

The CDR3 has 16 amino acids, counting the end cysteine and phenylalanine. The only DNA kept is the CDR3, 48 bases in frame from the first base. The germline V gene sets CDR1 to SGHRS and CDR2 to YFSETQ. Trimming takes 4 bases off V and 0 bases off J; junction bases not matched to a gene: 6. As regards this clonotype: Its cognate antigen has yet to be identified. No quality values exist for individual bases; no much larger clone is one base distant.

The TCR comes from a male patient younger than 18 who had a stem cell transplant for acute lymphoblastic leukemia, so the T cells may come from the graft donor. This receptor chain uses TRBV5-1 and TRBJ1-4; 7 nucleotides in the junction match TRBD1. This sample comprised PBMCs, mostly from graft donor cells, obtained 180 days after TCRalphabeta/CD19-depleted stem cell transplant. The CDR3 in this case is CASSRGQSSTNEKLFF. The DNA reads TGCGCCAGCAGCAGGGGACAGTCCTCAACTAATGAAAAACTGTTTTTT.